Listed here are 11 T cell receptor beta chains from one sample, sequenced in a study of cytotoxic CD8 clonotypes in ibrutinib-treated CLL. Measured with immunoSEQ multiplex PCR; TCRdb has only the in-frame clones, and not every one. Here the sample spans tens of thousands of clones, over 80% being singletons. The sequencing here drew on PBMCs, taken after 24 months of ibrutinib treatment. The receptors shown here come from a human donor with chronic lymphocytic leukemia.

The chain couples TRBV30 to TRBJ2-1; D uncertain. Trimming removed 1 base from V and 0 bases from J, with 16 bases in between. Germline V gene data show CDR1 as GTSNPN and CDR2 as SVGIG (reference sequence). This CDR3 spans 17 amino acids. CDR3: CAWSGMGTRNSYNEQFF. CDR3 nucleotides: TGTGCCTGGAGTGGAATGGGTACCCGAAACTCCTACAATGAGCAGTTCTTC.

This chain connects TRBV10-3 to TRBJ1-1; D unresolved. This CDR3 has 12 residues. The V end was cut by 8 bases, the J end by 4 bases, with 11 bases between. Germline V lookup: CDR1 ENHRY, CDR2 SYGVKD. The CDR3 DNA reads TGTGCCATCCGGGCGTCGGGCACTGAAGCTTTCTTT. Translating it yields CAIRASGTEAFF.

V usage is TRBV5-1 and J usage is TRBJ2-5; 12 positions match TRBD2. Germline V lookup: CDR1 SGHRS, CDR2 YFSETQ. There are 18 residues in the CDR3. V gave up 1 base and J gave up 1 base; unmatched junction bases: 8. The CDR3 DNA follows: TGCGCCAGCAGCTTGCAGGCTAGCGGGAGGGCTGGCCAAGAGACCCAGTACTTC. Protein product: CASSLQASGRAGQETQYF.

The DNA for the CDR3 is TGTGCCAGCAGCTTAGGTCCCAGCACAGATACGCAGTATTTT. This codes for CASSLGPSTDTQYF. V and J are TRBV11-3 and TRBJ2-3; D gene uncertain. With 1 base removed from V and 0 bases from J, the gap between germline ends came to 5 bases. CDR3 length: 14 residues. Germline V gene sequence: CDR1 SGHNT, CDR2 YENEEA.

This clone was found many times. V and J are TRBV7-3 and TRBJ2-2; either TRBD1 or TRBD2 may fit D (5 bases each). The CDR3 extends over 14 amino acids. Trimming cost V 5 bases and J 6 bases, with 13 bases left between them. The germline CDR1 and CDR2 sequences are SGHTA and FQGTGA. The CDR3 coding sequence is TGTGCCAGCAGCCCCTGGGACGGGGCCGGGGAGCTGTTTTTT. Its protein is CASSPWDGAGELFF.

The chain has TRBV6-5 and TRBJ2-7; D call uncertain. V dropped 6 bases and J dropped 2 bases, with 5 bases sitting between them. The germline V gene has CDR1 MNHEY and CDR2 SVGAGI. This CDR3 comprises 11 residues. Here the CDR3 reads CASSNAYEQYF. CDR3 in DNA: TGTGCCAGCAGCAACGCCTACGAGCAGTACTTC.

This rearrangement joins TRBV5-1 to TRBJ2-1; D may be TRBD2 (7 bases). Germline values: CDR1 SGHRS, CDR2 YFSETQ. The CDR3 totals 17 residues. The V end was cut by 2 bases, the J end by 1 base, with 16 bases between. DNA for the CDR3: TGCGCCAGCAGCTTAATGGGGGGGCCTCGTTCCTACAATGAGCAGTTCTTC. It encodes CASSLMGGPRSYNEQFF.

This sequence joins TRBV19 and TRBJ2-7, with D tentatively TRBD2 (5 bases). The CDR3 is 14 residues long. The germline V gene encodes CDR1 LNHDA and CDR2 SQIVND (reference sequence). With 4 bases removed from V and 0 bases from J, the gap between germline ends came to 10 bases. CDR3: CASSKTRGSYEQYF. In DNA, the CDR3 is TGTGCCAGTAGTAAAACTCGGGGCTCCTACGAGCAGTACTTC.

Notes on this clone: A read error may produce the germline difference seen at one junction end. J is TRBJ1-4 and V is TRBV10-1; no definite D call. Germline V gene sequence: CDR1 WNHNN, CDR2 SYGVQD (reference sequence). The CDR3 is 8 amino acids. This CDR3 reads CASSSRRF. The CDR3 nucleotides read TGCGCCAGCAGCTCGCGTCGATTT.

V gene TRBV19 combines with J gene TRBJ2-1, with TRBD2 identical over 9 bases. Trimming cost V 6 bases and J 8 bases; bases outside gene matches: 11. The CDR3 contains 15 residues. In germline, CDR1 is LNHDA, CDR2 SQIVND (reference sequence). The CDR3 spells CASRKPGLAPHEQFF. The CDR3 DNA follows: TGTGCCAGTAGGAAGCCGGGACTAGCCCCCCATGAGCAGTTCTTC.

In its sample, this clone was seen once. The genes are TRBV28 and TRBJ1-2; D unclear. Deletions cut 2 bases from V and 4 bases from J, with 11 bases between. In germline, CDR1 is MDHEN, CDR2 SYDVKM. The length of the CDR3 is 14 residues. The CDR3 sequence: CASSLIGWTYGYTF. The CDR3 DNA reads TGTGCCAGCAGTTTAATAGGGTGGACCTATGGCTACACCTTC.